This TCR beta chain emerged from a study of identical twins. A single record per CDR3 protein comes from TCRdb applying MiXCR to the 5' RACE reads. The table has 500,000 to 600,000 distinct CDR3 sequences, 22% seen once; the top ten hold 0.8% to 1%. Another study also made use of these data, one on T cells expressing NK-cell markers.

The origin of this receptor is a woman between 18 and 30 years old in good health. Specimen: CD4+ T cells sorted from blood.

In DNA, the CDR3 is TGCGCCAGCAGCTACATAGGGATGCCGAACACCGGGGAGCTGTTTTTT. It encodes CASSYIGMPNTGELFF. This chain links TRBV5-1 with TRBJ2-2; D gene unclear. V was shortened by 3 bases and J by 0 bases, with 12 bases between the two germline ends. Germline CDR1 and CDR2: SGHRS and YFSETQ. The CDR3 is 16 residues long.